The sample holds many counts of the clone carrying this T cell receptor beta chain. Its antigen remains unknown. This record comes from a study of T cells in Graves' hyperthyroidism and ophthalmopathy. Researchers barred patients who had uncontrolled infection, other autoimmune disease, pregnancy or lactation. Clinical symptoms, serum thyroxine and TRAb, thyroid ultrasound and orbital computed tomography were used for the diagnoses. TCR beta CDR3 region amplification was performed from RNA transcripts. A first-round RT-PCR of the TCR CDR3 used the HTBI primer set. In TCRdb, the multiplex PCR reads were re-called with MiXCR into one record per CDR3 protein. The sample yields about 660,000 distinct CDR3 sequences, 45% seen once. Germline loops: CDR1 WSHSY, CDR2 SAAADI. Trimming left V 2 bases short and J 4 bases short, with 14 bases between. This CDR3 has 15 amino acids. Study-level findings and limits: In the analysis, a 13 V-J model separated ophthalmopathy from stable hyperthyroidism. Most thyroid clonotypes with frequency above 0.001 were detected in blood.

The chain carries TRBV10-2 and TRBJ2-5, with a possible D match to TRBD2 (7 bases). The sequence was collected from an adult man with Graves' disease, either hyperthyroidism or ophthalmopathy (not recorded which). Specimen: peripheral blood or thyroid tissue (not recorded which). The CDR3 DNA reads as TGCGCCAGCAGTGAGCGGGGGGCTGGGGGAGAGACCCAGTACTTC. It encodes CASSERGAGGETQYF.